This T cell receptor beta chain was identified during a study of blood T cell repertoires in COVID-19. Overall study: Some COVID-19 samples were acute and others convalescent; all came from the United States, Italy and Spain.

Enrolment of Seattle patients took place during active infection, and they were followed longitudinally. This clone occurred a few times. Germline CDR1 SGDLS, CDR2 YYNGEE. This CDR3 spans 14 amino acids. V shed 4 bases and J 5 bases; nucleotides not matched to a gene: 5. Authors' methods: Reference gene primer amplification in the assay estimated nucleated cell counts. TCRdb's table, derived via immunoSEQ multiplex PCR, lists solely in-frame clones and lacks some. V, J and clone size are those of that table, while D and trimming were read from the DNA. Found here are about 38,000 clones, about 90% of them singletons; the top ten hold roughly 5%.

Material: peripheral blood. The chain employs TRBV9 and TRBJ2-5; TRBD2 agrees at 10 bases. The clonotype was recovered from a man in his 60s with COVID-19, enrolled during active disease. CDR3 coding DNA: TGTGCCAGCAGCCCCCCTAGCGGGAGTGAGACCCAGTACTTC. Protein sequence: CASSPPSGSETQYF.